Listed here are 11 T cell receptor beta chains from one sample, sequenced in a study of T cell responses to AZD1222 COVID-19 vaccine. Profiling relied on immunoSEQ multiplex PCR, and the TCRdb table lists in-frame clones only, not all of them. This table holds 120,000 or so clones, roughly 90% found once. The sequences come from peripheral blood, collected on day 0 of AZD1222 vaccination. All receptors derive from an adult in good health.

The chain has TRBV3-1 (or the pseudogene TRBV3-2) and TRBJ1-5; D possibly corresponds to TRBD1 (6 bases). The germline gives CDR1 LGHDT, CDR2 YNNKEL (reference sequence). The V end was cut by 4 bases, the J end by 3 bases, with 13 bases between. The CDR3 has 15 amino acids. The DNA for the CDR3 is TGTGCCAGCAGCCTGGGACATGAAACCAATCAGCCCCAGCATTTT. Its translation is CASSLGHETNQPQHF.

The chain is built from TRBV11-2 and TRBJ1-1; D is unclear. Trimming stripped 4 bases from V and 1 base from J, with 13 bases between. The CDR3 contains 15 residues. Germline CDR1 is SGHAT and CDR2 is FQNNGV. For the CDR3, the DNA is TGTGCCAGCAGCTCCCATACACGTCGGAACACTGAAGCTTTCTTT. Encoded protein: CASSSHTRRNTEAFF.

The chain uses TRBV5-1 and TRBJ1-1, with 8 bases fitting TRBD1. Germline values: CDR1 SGHRS, CDR2 YFSETQ. The CDR3 is 14 residues long. With 1 base clipped from V and 1 base from J, the junction kept 0 bases outside the gene matches. The DNA for the CDR3 is TGCGCCAGCAGCTTGACAGGGGGGAACACTGAAGCTTTCTTT. Residues: CASSLTGGNTEAFF.

The chain carries TRBV30 and TRBJ1-4, with 7 bases fitting TRBD1. The CDR3 consists of 14 residues. V gave up 2 bases and J gave up 6 bases; unmatched junction bases: 6. The V gene's germline CDR1 is GTSNPN and CDR2 SVGIG (reference sequence). The chain's CDR3 is CAWSRQGVDEKLFF. CDR3 nucleotide sequence: TGTGCCTGGAGTCGACAGGGAGTAGATGAAAAACTGTTTTTT.

This chain connects TRBV19 to TRBJ1-4; D unclear. The length of the CDR3 is 15 residues. CDR1 is LNHDA and CDR2 is SQIVND in the germline V gene (reference sequence). Deletions cut 6 bases from V and 0 bases from J, with 11 bases between. CDR3 nucleotide sequence: TGTGCCAGTAGCTCCCAAATTGCAACTAATGAAAAACTGTTTTTT. This translates into CASSSQIATNEKLFF. Filled out from reference TRBV19 and TRBJ1-4, the complete variable domain reads DGGITQSPKYLFRKEGQNVTLSCEQNLNHDAMYWYRQDPGQGLRLIYYSQIVNDFQKGDIAEGYSVSREKKESFPLTVTSAQKNPTAFYLCASSSQIATNEKLFFGSGTQLSVL.

The V and J genes are TRBV10-3 and TRBJ1-4; D is unclear. Per the germline V gene, CDR1 is ENHRY and CDR2 is SYGVKD. CDR3 length equals 14 residues. V shed 4 bases and J shed 4 bases, with 10 bases lying between them. CDR3 in DNA: TGTGCCATCAGTGTCCGAGCCTTTAATGAAAAACTGTTTTTT. This gives the protein CAISVRAFNEKLFF.

V is TRBV19 and J is TRBJ1-5, with D uncertain. CDR1 and CDR2 from the germline V gene are LNHDA and SQIVND (reference sequence). The CDR3 covers 17 residues. V shed 5 bases and J shed 0 bases, with 17 bases lying between them. CDR3 bases: TGTGCCAGTAGTGACATCGGTACAGACCTTAGCAATCAGCCCCAGCATTTT. This translates into CASSDIGTDLSNQPQHF.

The CDR3 protein is CASSLLGADTEAFF. The DNA of the CDR3 is TGTGCCAGCAGTTTATTAGGGGCGGACACTGAAGCTTTCTTT. The chain combines TRBV28 with TRBJ1-1, with D possibly being TRBD1 (5 bases). The V end lost 1 base, the J end lost 3 bases, and 9 bases lay between the germline ends. There are 14 residues in the CDR3. Germline assignment: CDR1 MDHEN and CDR2 SYDVKM.

J is TRBJ1-1 and V is TRBV5-1; D unresolved. CDR3 length: 14 residues. CDR1 and CDR2 (germline): SGHRS, YFSETQ. Trimming cost V 0 bases and J 5 bases, with 11 bases left between them. Here the CDR3 DNA reads TGCGCCAGCAGCTTGGGGAGGGAGGGAACTGAAGCTTTCTTT. This codes for CASSLGREGTEAFF.

The chain uses TRBV7-6 and TRBJ2-1; 8 nucleotides line up with TRBD1. The trim removed 4 bases at V and 8 bases at J, leaving 10 bases unmatched. The germline V gene has CDR1 SGHVS and CDR2 FNYEAQ. The CDR3 consists of 15 residues. DNA of the CDR3: TGTGCCAGCAGCTCGACACCGGACAGGGAGGATGAGCAGTTCTTC. Protein product: CASSSTPDREDEQFF.

The genes are TRBV18 and TRBJ2-7; 9 bases are a match to TRBD2. The germline CDR1 and CDR2 sequences are KGHSH and LQKENI. Trimming at V came to 2 bases and at J to 2 bases, leaving 4 bases not matched to a gene. The length of the CDR3 is 15 residues. CDR3 amino acids: CASSPGGGVPYEQYF. The CDR3 DNA sequence: TGTGCCAGCTCACCAGGCGGGGGGGTCCCCTACGAGCAGTACTTC.